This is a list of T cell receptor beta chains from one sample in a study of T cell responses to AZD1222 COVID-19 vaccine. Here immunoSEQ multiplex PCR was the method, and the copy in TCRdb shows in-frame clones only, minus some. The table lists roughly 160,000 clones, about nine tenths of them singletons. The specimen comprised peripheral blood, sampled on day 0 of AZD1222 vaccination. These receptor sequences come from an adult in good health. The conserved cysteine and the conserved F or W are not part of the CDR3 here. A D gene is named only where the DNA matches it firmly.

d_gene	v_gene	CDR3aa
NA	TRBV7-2	ASTFDWSSYEQY
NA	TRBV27	ASSLGSGVSQPQH
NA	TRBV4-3	ASSHSGSSGGGNTIY
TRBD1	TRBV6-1	ASSEGGTVRYEQY
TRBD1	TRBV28	ASSSGQYNSPLH
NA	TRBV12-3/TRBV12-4	ASSFEGNTEAF
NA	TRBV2	ASTEPGVQPQH
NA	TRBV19	ASSRGHQETQY
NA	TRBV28	AEGAGPIQETQY
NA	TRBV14	ASSQDRNTEAF
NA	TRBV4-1	ASSQAWFFIAGANVLT
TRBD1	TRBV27	ASSLGQGKREQY
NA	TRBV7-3	ASSYMDHTDTQY
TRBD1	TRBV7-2	ASSWPGQVQETQY
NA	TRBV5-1	ASSLAMGETNYGYT
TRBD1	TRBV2	ASSAGTGGSEAF
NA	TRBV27	ASSLLAGPSYEQY
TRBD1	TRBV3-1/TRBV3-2	ASSQDHRGRGKLF
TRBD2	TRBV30	AWGRLAGADTQY
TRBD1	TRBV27	ASSLLPGDSRNSPLH
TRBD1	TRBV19	ASSRRQGGTDTQY
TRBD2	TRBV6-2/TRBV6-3	ASSKRTSGGVYEQY
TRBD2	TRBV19	ATRTSGGLTEQF
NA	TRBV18	ASSPGGSQPQH
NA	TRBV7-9	ASSFLTSSDTQY
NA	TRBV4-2	ASSQDLGGQPQH
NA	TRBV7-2	ASSSSDTWSTDTQY
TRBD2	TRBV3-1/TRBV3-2	ASSQRSPKPSGCYNEQF
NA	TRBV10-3	AISRATEAF
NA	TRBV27	ASSDGVGGYT